This T cell receptor beta chain was sequenced for a study of cytomegalovirus exposure and HLA in healthy donors. Background on the study: Previous work identified 95 million to 120 million unique TCR beta sequences from around 200 million T cells. Overall study results and limits: Most TCR sequences were seen very rarely across donors, but some public TCRs occurred in many. CMV serostatus was the only recorded immune exposure for donors.

The PCR was carried out with 60 Vbeta primers and 13 Jbeta primers. Repertoires were generated with immunoSEQ multiplex PCR, while TCRdb's copy carries only in-frame clones and drops some. The sample lists 150,000 to 200,000 clones; roughly four fifths were seen once. Details on this clone: What it binds is not known.

V shed 5 bases and J shed 0 bases, with 16 bases lying between them. The germline gives CDR1 SGHVS, CDR2 FNYEAQ. The length of the CDR3 is 16 residues. The TCR comes from a woman aged 45-65 years in good health and CMV-seronegative. The chain links TRBV7-6 to TRBJ1-2; D is perhaps TRBD1 (5 bases). Material for sequencing was PBMCs. The CDR3 sequence: CASSRHMDTTNYGYTF. The CDR3 DNA reads as TGTGCCAGCAGCCGGCACATGGACACGACTAACTATGGCTACACCTTC.